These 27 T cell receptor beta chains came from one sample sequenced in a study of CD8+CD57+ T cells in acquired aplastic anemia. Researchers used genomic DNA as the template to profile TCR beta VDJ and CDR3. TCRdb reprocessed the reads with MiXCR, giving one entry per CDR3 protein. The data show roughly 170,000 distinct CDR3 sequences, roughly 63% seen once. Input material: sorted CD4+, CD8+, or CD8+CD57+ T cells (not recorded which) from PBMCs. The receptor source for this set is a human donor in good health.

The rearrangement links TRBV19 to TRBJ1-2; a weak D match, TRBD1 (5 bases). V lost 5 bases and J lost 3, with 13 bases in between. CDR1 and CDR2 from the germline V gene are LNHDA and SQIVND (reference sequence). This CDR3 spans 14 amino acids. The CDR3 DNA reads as TGTGCCAGTAGTGCCAGGGTGATCGACTATGGCTACACCTTC. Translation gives CASSARVIDYGYTF.

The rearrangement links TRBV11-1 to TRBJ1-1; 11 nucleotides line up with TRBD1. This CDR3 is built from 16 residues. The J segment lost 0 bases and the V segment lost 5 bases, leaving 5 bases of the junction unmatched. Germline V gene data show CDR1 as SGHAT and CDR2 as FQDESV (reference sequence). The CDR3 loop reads CASSPGTGGMNTEAFF. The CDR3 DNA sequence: TGTGCCAGCAGCCCCGGGACAGGGGGTATGAACACTGAAGCTTTCTTT.

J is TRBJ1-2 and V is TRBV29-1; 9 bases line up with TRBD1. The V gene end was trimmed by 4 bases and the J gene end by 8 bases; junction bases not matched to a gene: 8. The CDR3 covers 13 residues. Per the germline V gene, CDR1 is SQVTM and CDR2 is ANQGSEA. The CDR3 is CSVGGTGFGGYTF. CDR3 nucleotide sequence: TGCAGCGTTGGCGGGACAGGGTTTGGGGGCTACACCTTC. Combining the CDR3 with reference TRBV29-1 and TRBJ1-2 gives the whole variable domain SAVISQKPSRDICQRGTSLTIQCQVDSQVTMMFWYRQQPGQSLTLIATANQGSEATYESGFVIDKFPISRPNLTFSTLTVSNMSPEDSSIYLCSVGGTGFGGYTFGSGTRLTVV.

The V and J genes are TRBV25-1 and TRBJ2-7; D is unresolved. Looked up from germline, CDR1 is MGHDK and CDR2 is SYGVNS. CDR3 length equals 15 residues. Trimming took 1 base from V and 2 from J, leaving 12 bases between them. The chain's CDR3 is CASSESGGVAYEQYF. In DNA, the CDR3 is TGTGCCAGCAGTGAATCCGGCGGAGTGGCCTACGAGCAGTACTTC.

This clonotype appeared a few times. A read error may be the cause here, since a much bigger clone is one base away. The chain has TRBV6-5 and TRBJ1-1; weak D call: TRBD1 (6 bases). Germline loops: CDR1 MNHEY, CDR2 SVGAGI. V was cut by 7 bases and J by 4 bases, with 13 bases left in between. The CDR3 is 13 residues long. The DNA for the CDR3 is TGTGCCAGCACAGGGGTTATGAGCACTGAAGCTTTCTTT. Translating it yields CASTGVMSTEAFF.

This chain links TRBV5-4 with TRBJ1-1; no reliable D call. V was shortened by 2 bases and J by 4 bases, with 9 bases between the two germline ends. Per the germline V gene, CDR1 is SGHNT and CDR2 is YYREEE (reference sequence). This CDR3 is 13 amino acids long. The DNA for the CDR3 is TGTGCCAGCAGCTTATTCGAAGGCACTGAAGCTTTCTTT. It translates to CASSLFEGTEAFF.

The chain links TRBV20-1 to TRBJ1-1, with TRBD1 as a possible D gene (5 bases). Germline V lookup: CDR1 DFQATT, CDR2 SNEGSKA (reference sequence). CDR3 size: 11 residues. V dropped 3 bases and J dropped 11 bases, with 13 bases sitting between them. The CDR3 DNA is TGCAGTGCTAGTGACGCCCGGGGGGCTTTCTTT. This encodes CSASDARGAFF.

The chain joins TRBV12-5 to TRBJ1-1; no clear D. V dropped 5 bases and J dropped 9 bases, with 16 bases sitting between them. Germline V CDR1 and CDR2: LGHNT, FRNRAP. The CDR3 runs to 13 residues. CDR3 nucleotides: TGTGCTAGTGGTCCCCCCGACACAGCCCAAGCTTTCTTT. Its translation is CASGPPDTAQAFF. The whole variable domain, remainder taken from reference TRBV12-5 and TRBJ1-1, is DARVTQTPRHKVTEMGQEVTMRCQPILGHNTVFWYRQTMMQGLELLAYFRNRAPLDDSGMPKDRFSAEMPDATLATLKIQPSEPRDSAVYFCASGPPDTAQAFFGQGTRLTVV.

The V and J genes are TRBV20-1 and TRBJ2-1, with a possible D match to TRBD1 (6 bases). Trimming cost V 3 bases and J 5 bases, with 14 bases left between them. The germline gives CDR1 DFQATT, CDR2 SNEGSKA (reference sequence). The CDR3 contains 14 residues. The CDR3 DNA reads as TGCAGTGCTAGTCCAGGGGTGGTGAACAATGAGCAGTTCTTC. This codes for CSASPGVVNNEQFF.

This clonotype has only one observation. The CDR3 loop is CATSREVAGGRYSPLHF. CDR3 DNA: TGTGCCACCAGCAGGGAAGTGGCAGGGGGCCGTTATTCACCCCTCCACTTT. The rearrangement uses TRBV15 and TRBJ1-6; 8 bases line up with TRBD1. Trimming cost V 3 bases and J 8 bases; bases outside gene matches: 12. Germline V gives CDR1 LNHNV, CDR2 YYDKDF (reference sequence). The CDR3 extends over 17 amino acids.

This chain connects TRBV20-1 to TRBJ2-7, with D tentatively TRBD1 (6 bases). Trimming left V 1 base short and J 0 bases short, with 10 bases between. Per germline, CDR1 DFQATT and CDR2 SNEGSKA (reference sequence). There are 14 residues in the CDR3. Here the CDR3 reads CSARGLDSSYEQYF. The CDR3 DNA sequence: TGCAGTGCTAGAGGACTGGACAGCTCCTACGAGCAGTACTTC.

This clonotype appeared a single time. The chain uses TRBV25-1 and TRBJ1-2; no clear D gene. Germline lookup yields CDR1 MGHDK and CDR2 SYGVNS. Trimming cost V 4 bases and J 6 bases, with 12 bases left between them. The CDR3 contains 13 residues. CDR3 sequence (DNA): TGTGCCAGCAGTGTTGACGCGATCGATGGCTACACCTTC. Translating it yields CASSVDAIDGYTF.

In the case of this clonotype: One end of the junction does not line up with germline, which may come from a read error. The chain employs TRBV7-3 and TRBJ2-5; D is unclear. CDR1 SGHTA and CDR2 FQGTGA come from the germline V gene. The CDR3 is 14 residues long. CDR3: CASSPTGSSETQYF. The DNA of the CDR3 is TGTGCTAGCAGCCCTACGGGTTCCTCAGAGACCCAGTACTTC.

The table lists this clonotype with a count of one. The chain's CDR3 is CASSPSTYGETQYF. The CDR3 nucleotides read TGTGCCAGTAGTCCCTCTACGTACGGAGAGACCCAGTACTTC. The chain uses TRBV19 and TRBJ2-5; D is ambiguous. V was clipped by 5 bases and J by 4 bases, with 14 bases between them. Germline CDR1 reads LNHDA; CDR2 reads SQIVND (reference sequence). This CDR3 has 14 residues. Full variable domain (missing parts from reference TRBV19 and TRBJ2-5): DGGITQSPKYLFRKEGQNVTLSCEQNLNHDAMYWYRQDPGQGLRLIYYSQIVNDFQKGDIAEGYSVSREKKESFPLTVTSAQKNPTAFYLCASSPSTYGETQYFGPGTRLLVL.

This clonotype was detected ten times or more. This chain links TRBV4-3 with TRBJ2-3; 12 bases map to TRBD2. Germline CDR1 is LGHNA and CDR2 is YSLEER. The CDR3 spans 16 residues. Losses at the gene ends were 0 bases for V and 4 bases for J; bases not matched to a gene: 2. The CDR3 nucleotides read TGCGCCAGCAGCCAAGATCTAGCGGGAGGGCCAGATACGCAGTATTTT. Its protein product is CASSQDLAGGPDTQYF.

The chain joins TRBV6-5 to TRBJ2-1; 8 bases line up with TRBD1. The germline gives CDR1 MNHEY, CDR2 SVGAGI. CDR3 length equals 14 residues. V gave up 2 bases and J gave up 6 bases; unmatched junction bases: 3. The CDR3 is CASSYRDRSNEQFF. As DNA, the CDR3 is TGTGCCAGCAGTTACCGGGACAGGTCCAATGAGCAGTTCTTC.

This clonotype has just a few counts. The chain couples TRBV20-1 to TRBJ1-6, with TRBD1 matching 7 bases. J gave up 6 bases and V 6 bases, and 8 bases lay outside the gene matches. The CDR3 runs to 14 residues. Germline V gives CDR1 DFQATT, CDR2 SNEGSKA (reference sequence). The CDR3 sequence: CSARPGTVNSPLHF. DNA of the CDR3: TGCAGTGCACGACCCGGGACAGTTAATTCACCCCTCCACTTT.

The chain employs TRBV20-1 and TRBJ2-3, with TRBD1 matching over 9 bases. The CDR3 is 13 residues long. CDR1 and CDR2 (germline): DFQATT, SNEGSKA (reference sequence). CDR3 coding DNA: TGCAGCCTTGGGGACAGGGACACAGATACGCAGTATTTT. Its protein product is CSLGDRDTDTQYF.

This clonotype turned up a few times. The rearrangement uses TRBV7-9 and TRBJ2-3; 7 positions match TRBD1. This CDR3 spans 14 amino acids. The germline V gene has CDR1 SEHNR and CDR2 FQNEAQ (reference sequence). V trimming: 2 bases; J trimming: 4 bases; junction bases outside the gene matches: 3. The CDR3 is CASSLRQGSDTQYF. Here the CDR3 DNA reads TGTGCCAGCAGCTTAAGACAGGGTTCAGATACGCAGTATTTT. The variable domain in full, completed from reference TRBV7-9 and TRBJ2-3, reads DTGVSQNPRHKITKRGQNVTFRCDPISEHNRLYWYRQTLGQGPEFLTYFQNEAQLEKSRLLSDRFSAERPKGSFSTLEIQRTEQGDSAMYLCASSLRQGSDTQYFGPGTRLTVL.

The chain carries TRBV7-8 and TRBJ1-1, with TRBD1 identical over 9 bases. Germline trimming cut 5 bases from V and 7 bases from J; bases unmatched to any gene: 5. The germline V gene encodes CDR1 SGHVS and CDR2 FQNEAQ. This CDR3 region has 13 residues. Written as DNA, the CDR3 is TGTGCCAGCAGCCCGGGACAGGGAAGTGAAGCTTTCTTT. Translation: CASSPGQGSEAFF.

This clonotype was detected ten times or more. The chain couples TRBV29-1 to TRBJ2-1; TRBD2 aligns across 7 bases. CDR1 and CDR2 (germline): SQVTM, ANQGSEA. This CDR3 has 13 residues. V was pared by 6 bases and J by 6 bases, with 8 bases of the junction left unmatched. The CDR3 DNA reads TGCAGCGTCCCTCGCGGGAGCGGCAATGAGCAGTTCTTC. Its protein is CSVPRGSGNEQFF.

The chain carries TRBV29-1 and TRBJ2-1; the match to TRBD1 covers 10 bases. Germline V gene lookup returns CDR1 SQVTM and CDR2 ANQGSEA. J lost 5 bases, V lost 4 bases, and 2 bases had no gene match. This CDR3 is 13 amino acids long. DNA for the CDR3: TGCAGCGTTGGACAGGGGGCGAACAATGAGCAGTTCTTC. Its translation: CSVGQGANNEQFF.

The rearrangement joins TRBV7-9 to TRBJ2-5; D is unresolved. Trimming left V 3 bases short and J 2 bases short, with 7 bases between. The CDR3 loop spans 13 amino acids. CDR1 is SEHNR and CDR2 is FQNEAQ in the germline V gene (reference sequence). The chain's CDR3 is CASSFDKQETQYF. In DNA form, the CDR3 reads TGTGCCAGCAGCTTTGACAAGCAAGAGACCCAGTACTTC.

The CDR3 region has the DNA TGTGCCGTACGAGATAGCGGGGGGGCAGGAGAGACCCAGTACTTC. It yields the protein CAVRDSGGAGETQYF. The V call is TRBV10-3, the J call TRBJ2-5; 11 positions match TRBD2. CDR3 length equals 15 residues. Trimming removed 11 bases from V and 4 bases from J; junction bases left unmatched: 12. Looked up from germline, CDR1 is ENHRY and CDR2 is SYGVKD.

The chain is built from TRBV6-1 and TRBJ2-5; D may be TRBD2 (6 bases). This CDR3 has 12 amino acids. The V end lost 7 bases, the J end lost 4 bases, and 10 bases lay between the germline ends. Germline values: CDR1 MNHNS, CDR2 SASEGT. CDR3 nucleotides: TGTGCCAGCACTCAAGCGGGAGAGACCCAGTACTTC. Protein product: CASTQAGETQYF.

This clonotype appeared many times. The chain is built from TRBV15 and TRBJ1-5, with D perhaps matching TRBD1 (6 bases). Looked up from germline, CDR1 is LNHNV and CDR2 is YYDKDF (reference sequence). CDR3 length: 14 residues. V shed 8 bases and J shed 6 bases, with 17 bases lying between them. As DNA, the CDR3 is TGTGCCACCGCCGTAAACAGGGAAATTCAGCCCCAGCATTTT. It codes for CATAVNREIQPQHF.

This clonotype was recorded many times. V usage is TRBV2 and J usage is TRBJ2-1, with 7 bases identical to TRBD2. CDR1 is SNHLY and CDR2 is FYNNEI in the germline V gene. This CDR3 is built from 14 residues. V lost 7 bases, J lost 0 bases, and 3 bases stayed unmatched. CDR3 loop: CASIGGSSYNEQFF. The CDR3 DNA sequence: TGTGCCAGCATCGGCGGGAGCTCCTACAATGAGCAGTTCTTC.